This T cell receptor (beta chain) appears in the sequencing data of a study of blood T cell repertoires in COVID-19. About the research overall: Samples of COVID-19 (acute and convalescent) were obtained from the United States, Italy and Spain. Sources were T cells, B-cell-depleted T cells, or PBMCs; the material itself was cDNA or gDNA.

Original processing notes: From reference gene primer amplification, estimates of nucleated cell counts were derived. Sequenced by immunoSEQ multiplex PCR; TCRdb stores in-frame clones only, minus some. The DNA was the basis for D and trimming; V, J and clone size are from that table. The sample lists a few hundred thousand clones; roughly 90% were seen once. This CDR3 region has 13 residues. Germline V gives CDR1 SGHTA, CDR2 FQGNSA. Trimming removed 3 bases at V and 5 bases at J, with 9 bases between. The sample taken for sequencing was peripheral blood. The chain is built from TRBV7-2 and TRBJ2-3; no firm D call. The TCR comes from a woman younger than 45 with active or convalescent COVID-19. The CDR3 DNA is TGTGCCAGCAGCTTGATATCGGGAGATACGCAGTATTTT. Protein sequence: CASSLISGDTQYF.